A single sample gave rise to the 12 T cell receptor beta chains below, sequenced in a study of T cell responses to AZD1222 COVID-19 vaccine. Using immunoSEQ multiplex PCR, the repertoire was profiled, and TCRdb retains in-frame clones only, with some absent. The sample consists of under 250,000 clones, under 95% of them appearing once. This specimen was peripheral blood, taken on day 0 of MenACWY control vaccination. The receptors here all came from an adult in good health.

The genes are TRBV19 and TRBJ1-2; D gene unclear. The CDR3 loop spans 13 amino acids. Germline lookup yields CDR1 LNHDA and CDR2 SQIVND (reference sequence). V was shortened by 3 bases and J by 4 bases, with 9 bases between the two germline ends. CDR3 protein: CASSISLAYGYTF. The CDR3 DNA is TGTGCCAGTAGTATTTCCCTAGCCTATGGCTACACCTTC.

The CDR3 region is CASSQVTGANYGYTF. In nucleotides, the CDR3 is TGTGCCAGCAGCCAAGTGACAGGGGCTAACTATGGCTACACCTTC. This rearrangement joins TRBV14 to TRBJ1-2; 8 bases align to TRBD1. This CDR3 is built from 15 residues. Germline CDR1 reads SGHDN; CDR2 reads FVKESK. V lost 1 base and J lost 0; bases outside the gene matches: 1.

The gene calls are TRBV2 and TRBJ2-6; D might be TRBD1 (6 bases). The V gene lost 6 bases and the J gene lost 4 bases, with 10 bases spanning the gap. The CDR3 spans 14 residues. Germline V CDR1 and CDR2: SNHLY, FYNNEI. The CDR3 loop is CASSTGTGANVLTF. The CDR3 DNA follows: TGTGCCAGCAGCACAGGGACCGGGGCCAACGTCCTGACTTTC. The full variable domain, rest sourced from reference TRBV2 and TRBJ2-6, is EPEVTQTPSHQVTQMGQEVILRCVPISNHLYFYWYRQILGQKVEFLVSFYNNEISEKSEIFDDQFSVERPDGSNFTLKIRSTKLEDSAMYFCASSTGTGANVLTFGAGSRLTVL.

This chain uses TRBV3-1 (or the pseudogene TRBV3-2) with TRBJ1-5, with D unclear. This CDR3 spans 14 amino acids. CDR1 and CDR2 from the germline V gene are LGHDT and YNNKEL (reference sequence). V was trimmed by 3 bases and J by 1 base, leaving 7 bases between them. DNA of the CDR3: TGTGCCAGCAGCCAGGGCAGGAGCAATCAGCCCCAGCATTTT. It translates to CASSQGRSNQPQHF.

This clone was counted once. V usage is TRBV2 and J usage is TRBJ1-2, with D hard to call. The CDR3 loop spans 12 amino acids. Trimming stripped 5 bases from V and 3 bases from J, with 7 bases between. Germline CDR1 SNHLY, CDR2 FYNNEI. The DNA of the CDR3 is TGTGCCAGCAGTCCAGTTTACTATGGCTACACCTTC. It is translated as CASSPVYYGYTF.

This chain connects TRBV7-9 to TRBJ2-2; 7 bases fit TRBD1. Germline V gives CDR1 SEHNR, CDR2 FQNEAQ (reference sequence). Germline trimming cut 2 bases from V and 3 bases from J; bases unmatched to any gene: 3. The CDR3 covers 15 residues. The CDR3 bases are TGTGCCAGCAGCTTAATACAGGGGTACACCGGGGAGCTGTTTTTT. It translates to CASSLIQGYTGELFF.

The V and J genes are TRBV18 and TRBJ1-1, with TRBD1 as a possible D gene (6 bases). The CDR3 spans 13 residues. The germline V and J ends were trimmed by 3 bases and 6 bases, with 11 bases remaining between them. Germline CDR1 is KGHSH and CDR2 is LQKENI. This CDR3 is CASSPGQPPEAFF. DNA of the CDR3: TGTGCCAGCTCACCCGGACAGCCCCCTGAAGCTTTCTTT.

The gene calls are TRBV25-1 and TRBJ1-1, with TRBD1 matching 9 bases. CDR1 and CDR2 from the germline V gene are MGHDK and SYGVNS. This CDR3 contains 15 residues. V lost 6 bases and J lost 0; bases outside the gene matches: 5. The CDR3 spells CASRETGGVNTEAFF. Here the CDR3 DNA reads TGTGCCAGCAGAGAAACAGGGGGCGTGAACACTGAAGCTTTCTTT.

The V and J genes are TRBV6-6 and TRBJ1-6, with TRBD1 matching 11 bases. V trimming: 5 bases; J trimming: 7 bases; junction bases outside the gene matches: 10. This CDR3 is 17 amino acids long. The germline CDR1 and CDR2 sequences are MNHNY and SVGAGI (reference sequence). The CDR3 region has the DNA TGTGCCAGCAGTCCCGTTGTGGGACAGGGGGTAAATTCACCCCTCCACTTT. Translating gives CASSPVVGQGVNSPLHF.

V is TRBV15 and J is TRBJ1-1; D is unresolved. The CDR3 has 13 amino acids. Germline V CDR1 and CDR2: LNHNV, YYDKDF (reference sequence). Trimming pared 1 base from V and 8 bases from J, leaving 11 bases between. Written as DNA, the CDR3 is TGTGCCACCAGCAGAGGTGCGGTCAAGGAAGCTTTCTTT. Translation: CATSRGAVKEAFF.

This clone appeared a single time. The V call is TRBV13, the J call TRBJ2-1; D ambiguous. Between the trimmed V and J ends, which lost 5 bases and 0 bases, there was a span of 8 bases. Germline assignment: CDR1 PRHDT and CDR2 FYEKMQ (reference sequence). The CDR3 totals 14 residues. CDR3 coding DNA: TGTGCCAGCAGCGTTAGGACCTCCTACAATGAGCAGTTCTTC. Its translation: CASSVRTSYNEQFF.

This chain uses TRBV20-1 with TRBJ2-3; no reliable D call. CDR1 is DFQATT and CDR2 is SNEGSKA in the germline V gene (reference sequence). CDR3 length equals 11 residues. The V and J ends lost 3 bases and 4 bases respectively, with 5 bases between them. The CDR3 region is CSASHSDTQYF. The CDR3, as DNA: TGCAGTGCTAGCCATTCAGATACGCAGTATTTT.